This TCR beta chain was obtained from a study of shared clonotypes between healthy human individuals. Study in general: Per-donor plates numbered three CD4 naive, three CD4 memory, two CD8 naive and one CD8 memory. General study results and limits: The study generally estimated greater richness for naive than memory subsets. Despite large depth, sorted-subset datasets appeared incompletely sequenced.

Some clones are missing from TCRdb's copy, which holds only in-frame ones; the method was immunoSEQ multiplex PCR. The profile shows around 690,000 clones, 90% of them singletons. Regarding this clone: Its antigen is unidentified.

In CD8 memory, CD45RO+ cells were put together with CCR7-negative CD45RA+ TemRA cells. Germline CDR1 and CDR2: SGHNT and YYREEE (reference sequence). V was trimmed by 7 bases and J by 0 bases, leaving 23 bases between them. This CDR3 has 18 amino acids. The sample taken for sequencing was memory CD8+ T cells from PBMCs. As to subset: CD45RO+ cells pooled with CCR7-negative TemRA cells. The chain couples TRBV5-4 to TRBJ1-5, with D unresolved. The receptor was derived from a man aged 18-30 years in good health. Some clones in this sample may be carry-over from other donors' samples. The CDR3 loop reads CASPRKMEGRNSNQPQHF. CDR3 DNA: TGTGCCAGCCCCCGAAAGATGGAGGGCAGAAATAGCAATCAGCCCCAGCATTTT. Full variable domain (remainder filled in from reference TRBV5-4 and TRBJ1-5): ETGVTQSPTHLIKTRGQQVTLRCSSQSGHNTVSWYQQALGQGPQFIFQYYREEENGRGNFPPRFSGLQFPNYSSELNVNALELDDSALYLCASPRKMEGRNSNQPQHFGDGTRLSIL.